This T cell receptor (beta chain) was identified in a study of T cells after yellow fever vaccination. Study context: Preparation used SMART-Seq v4 Ultra Low Input for the low-cell-number fractions.

This clonotype showed up many times. Each CDR3 protein gets one entry after TCRdb re-called the 5' RACE reads with MiXCR. This sample yields approximately 300,000 distinct CDR3 sequences, of which approximately 7% are seen a single time; 15% to 20% belongs to the top ten. The receptor's source is a man between 18 and 35 years old who received the YFV17D yellow fever vaccine. The specimen comprised PBMCs, sampled around 45 days after the first yellow fever vaccination.

The CDR3 protein is CASSRDSQPQHF. The CDR3 DNA follows: TGTGCCAGCAGCCGGGACAGTCAGCCCCAGCATTTT. The chain joins TRBV7-2 to TRBJ1-5, with 7 bases matching TRBD1. CDR1 is SGHTA and CDR2 is FQGNSA in the germline V gene. V trimming: 5 bases; J trimming: 6 bases; junction bases outside the gene matches: 1. The CDR3 spans 12 residues. Variable domain in full (rest from reference TRBV7-2 and TRBJ1-5): GAGVSQSPSNKVTEKGKDVELRCDPISGHTALYWYRQSLGQGLEFLIYFQGNSAPDKSGLPSDRFSAERTGGSVSTLTIQRTQQEDSAVYLCASSRDSQPQHFGDGTRLSIL.